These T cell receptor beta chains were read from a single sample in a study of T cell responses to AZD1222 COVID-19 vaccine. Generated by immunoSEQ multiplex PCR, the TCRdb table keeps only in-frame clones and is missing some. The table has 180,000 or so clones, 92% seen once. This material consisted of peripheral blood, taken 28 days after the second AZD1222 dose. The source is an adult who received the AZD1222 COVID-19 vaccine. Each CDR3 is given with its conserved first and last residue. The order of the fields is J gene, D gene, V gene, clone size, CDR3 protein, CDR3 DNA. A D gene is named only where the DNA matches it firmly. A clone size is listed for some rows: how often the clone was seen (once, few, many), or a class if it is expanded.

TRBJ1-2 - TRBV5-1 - CASSALPNREVNYGYTF TGCGCCAGCAGCGCACTACCAAACAGGGAGGTAAACTATGGCTACACCTTC
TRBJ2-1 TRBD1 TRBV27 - CASSRDSSYNEQFF TGTGCCAGCAGCCGGGACAGCTCCTACAATGAGCAGTTCTTC
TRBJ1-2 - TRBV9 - CASSVDGASNGYTF TGTGCCAGCAGCGTAGATGGGGCTTCCAATGGCTACACCTTC
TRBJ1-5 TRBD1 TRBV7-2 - CASSPPPGTGGNQPQHF TGTGCCAGCAGCCCCCCTCCCGGGACAGGGGGCAATCAGCCCCAGCATTTT
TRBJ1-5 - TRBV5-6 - CASSFGGGLDQPQHF TGTGCCAGCAGCTTCGGGGGAGGGCTCGATCAGCCCCAGCATTTT
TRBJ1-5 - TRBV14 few CASSLTQHF TGTGCCAGCAGCCTAACCCAGCATTTT
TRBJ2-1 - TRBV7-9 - CASSLASLEGIKQFF TGTGCCAGCAGCTTAGCGTCGTTAGAGGGAATTAAGCAGTTCTTC
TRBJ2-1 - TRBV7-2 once CASSLTYRENEQFF TGTGCCAGCAGCTTAACATACAGGGAAAATGAGCAGTTCTTC
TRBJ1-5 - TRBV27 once CASSTPSRGANQPQHF TGTGCCAGCAGTACACCCAGTCGGGGGGCTAATCAGCCCCAGCATTTT
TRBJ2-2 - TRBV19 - CASSVGRGDGELFF TGTGCCAGCAGTGTGGGGCGGGGAGACGGGGAGCTGTTTTTT
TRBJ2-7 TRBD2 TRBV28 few CASSPREGLASYEQYF TGTGCCAGCAGTCCGAGAGAAGGACTAGCCTCCTACGAGCAGTACTTC
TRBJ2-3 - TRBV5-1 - CASSPPGGSTDTQYF TGCGCCAGCAGCCCCCCTGGGGGATCCACAGATACGCAGTATTTT
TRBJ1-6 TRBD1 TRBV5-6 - CASSLGQGGSPLHF TGTGCCAGCAGCTTGGGGCAGGGGGGATCACCCCTCCACTTT
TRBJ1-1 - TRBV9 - CASSVGRANTEAFF TGTGCCAGCAGCGTCGGCAGGGCGAACACTGAAGCTTTCTTT
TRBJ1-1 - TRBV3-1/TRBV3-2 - CASSQVGGTEAFF TGTGCCAGCAGCCAAGTGGGGGGGACTGAAGCTTTCTTT
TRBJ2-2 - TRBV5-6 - CASSPTGPTGELFF TGTGCCAGCAGCCCTACTGGTCCCACCGGGGAGCTGTTTTTT
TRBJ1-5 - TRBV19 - CASSIASNQPQHF TGTGCCAGTAGTATAGCCTCGAATCAGCCCCAGCATTTT
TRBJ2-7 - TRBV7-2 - CASSFTSLGGEQYF TGTGCCAGCAGCTTTACTAGTTTGGGTGGCGAGCAGTACTTC
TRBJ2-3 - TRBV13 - CASSSETGHTDTQYF TGTGCCAGCAGCTCTGAGACAGGACACACAGATACGCAGTATTTT
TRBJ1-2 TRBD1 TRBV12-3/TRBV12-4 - CASSLMQGAGYTF TGTGCCAGCAGTTTAATGCAGGGGGCTGGCTACACCTTC
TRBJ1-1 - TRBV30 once CAWEGSNTEAFF TGTGCCTGGGAGGGATCGAACACTGAAGCTTTCTTT
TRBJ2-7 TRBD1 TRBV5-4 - CASSLSYDRGEQYF TGTGCCAGCAGCTTGTCCTACGACAGGGGCGAGCAGTACTTC
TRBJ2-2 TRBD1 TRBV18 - CASSPGSGQGNTGELFF TGTGCCAGCTCACCAGGATCGGGACAGGGGAACACCGGGGAGCTGTTTTTT
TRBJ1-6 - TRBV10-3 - CAISSAPPGDAPLHF TGTGCCATCAGTTCCGCCCCTCCAGGCGATGCACCCCTCCACTTT
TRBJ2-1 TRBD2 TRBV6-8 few CASSYPSGASYNEQFF TGTGCCAGCAGTTACCCAAGCGGGGCCTCCTACAATGAGCAGTTCTTC
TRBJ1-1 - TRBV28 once CASSPRVFGTEAFF TGTGCCAGCAGCCCCAGGGTGTTTGGCACTGAAGCTTTCTTT
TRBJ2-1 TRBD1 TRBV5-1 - CASSLRDRGTGEEYVDQFF TGCGCCAGCAGCTTGCGTGACAGGGGGACGGGGGAAGAGTATGTGGACCAGTTCTTC
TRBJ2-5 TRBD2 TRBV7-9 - CASSARLAGSQETQYF TGTGCCAGCAGCGCACGACTAGCGGGGAGCCAAGAGACCCAGTACTTC
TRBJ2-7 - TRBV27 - CASRTYRQDLSYEQYF TGTGCCAGCAGGACCTACCGACAGGATCTCTCCTACGAGCAGTACTTC
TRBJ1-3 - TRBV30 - CAWKMSGNTIYF TGTGCCTGGAAGATGTCTGGAAACACCATATATTTT
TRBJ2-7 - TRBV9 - CASSVGPSPYEQYF TGTGCCAGCAGCGTAGGCCCTTCTCCCTACGAGCAGTACTTC
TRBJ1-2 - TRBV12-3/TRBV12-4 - CASSLAGLYGYTF TGTGCCAGCAGTTTAGCGGGCCTCTATGGCTACACCTTC
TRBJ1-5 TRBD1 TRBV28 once CASSFQGARVGHQPQHF TGTGCCAGCAGTTTTCAGGGGGCGCGGGTCGGTCATCAGCCCCAGCATTTT
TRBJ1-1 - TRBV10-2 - CASSELLTGRNTEAFF TGCGCCAGCAGTGAACTGTTGACTGGCAGGAACACTGAAGCTTTCTTT
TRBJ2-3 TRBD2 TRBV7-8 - CASSLGLAATDTQYF TGTGCCAGCAGCTTAGGACTAGCGGCCACAGATACGCAGTATTTT
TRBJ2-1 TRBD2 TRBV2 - CASRPGLAGGYYNEQFF TGTGCCAGCAGGCCGGGGCTAGCGGGGGGATATTACAATGAGCAGTTCTTC
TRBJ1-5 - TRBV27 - CASRGRGNQPQHF TGTGCCAGCAGGGGTAGGGGCAATCAGCCCCAGCATTTT
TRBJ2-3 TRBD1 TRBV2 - CASSVRRDRGLHPSTDTQYF TGTGCCAGCAGTGTACGTCGGGACAGGGGGCTACATCCATCCACAGATACGCAGTATTTT
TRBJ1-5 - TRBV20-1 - CSANLGQPQHF TGCAGTGCCAACCTGGGTCAGCCCCAGCATTTT
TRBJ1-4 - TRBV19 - CATSAGAGAEGDNEKLFF TGTGCCACCTCGGCTGGGGCAGGGGCGGAGGGGGATAATGAAAAACTGTTTTTT
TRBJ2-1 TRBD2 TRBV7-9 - CASTHALRGGYNEQFF TGTGCCAGCACCCACGCCTTGCGGGGGGGCTACAATGAGCAGTTCTTC
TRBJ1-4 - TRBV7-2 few CASSLGFWPGSNEKLFF TGTGCCAGCAGCTTAGGATTCTGGCCAGGGTCTAATGAAAAACTGTTTTTT
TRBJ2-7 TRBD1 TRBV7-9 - CASSFSGQEKYEQYF TGTGCCAGCAGCTTCTCGGGACAGGAGAAATACGAGCAGTACTTC
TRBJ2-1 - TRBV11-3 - CASSFRGGDNEQFF TGTGCCAGCAGCTTTAGAGGTGGGGACAATGAGCAGTTCTTC
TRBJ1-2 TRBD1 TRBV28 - CASSTDRGAAGF TGTGCCAGCAGTACGGACAGGGGGGCTGCGGGCTTC
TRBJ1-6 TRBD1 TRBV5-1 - CASSWGQGIASPLHF TGCGCCAGCAGCTGGGGACAGGGAATTGCATCACCCCTCCACTTT
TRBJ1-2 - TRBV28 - CASSLSLDGYYGYTF TGTGCCAGCAGTTTATCCCTAGACGGCTACTATGGCTACACCTTC
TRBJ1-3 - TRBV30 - CAWSPTTITIYF TGTGCCTGGAGCCCCACGACGATTACCATATATTTT
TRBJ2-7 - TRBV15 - CATSRETGRGATRLTYEQYF TGTGCCACCAGCAGAGAAACGGGCAGGGGAGCAACGAGATTGACCTACGAGCAGTACTTC
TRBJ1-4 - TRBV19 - CASSIGVTTNEKLFF TGTGCCAGTAGTATCGGGGTAACAACTAATGAAAAACTGTTTTTT
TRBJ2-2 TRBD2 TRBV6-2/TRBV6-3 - CASSYGLAGNTGELFF TGTGCCAGCAGTTACGGGCTAGCGGGGAACACCGGGGAGCTGTTTTTT